A selection of T cell receptor beta chains follows, all from one sample in a study of blood T cell repertoires in COVID-19. Generated by immunoSEQ multiplex PCR, the TCRdb table keeps only in-frame clones and is missing some. This table has under 200,000 clones, roughly four fifths appearing once. Sequenced sample: peripheral blood. Every receptor here comes from a human donor in a cohort sampled during active COVID-19. Each CDR3 is given with its conserved first and last residue. A D gene is named only where the DNA matches it firmly. The size of a clone is reported for some rows only, either as once, few or many, or as a class for expanded clones.

d_gene | j_gene | v_gene | abundance | CDR3nt | CDR3aa
- | TRBJ2-7 | TRBV5-4 | few | TGTGCCAGCAGCTTAGAAGGGGTATCCTACGAGCAGTACTTC | CASSLEGVSYEQYF
TRBD1 | TRBJ2-7 | TRBV27 | - | TGTGCCAGCAGTTTATCCGGGACAGCCTACGAGCAGTACTTC | CASSLSGTAYEQYF
- | TRBJ1-5 | TRBV3-1/TRBV3-2 | - | TGTGCCAGCAGCCCGGACGGGGGGTATAGCAATCAGCCCCAGCATTTT | CASSPDGGYSNQPQHF
TRBD1 | TRBJ1-2 | TRBV6-5 | once | TGTGCCAGCAGTTACGGAGGGGGCGTGTTCGGCTACACCTTC | CASSYGGGVFGYTF
- | TRBJ2-6 | TRBV7-6 | - | TGTGCCAGCAGCTTTATGGCAGGGGTGGCCTCTGGGGCCAACGTCCTGACTTTC | CASSFMAGVASGANVLTF
TRBD2 | TRBJ2-3 | TRBV28 | - | TGTGCCAGCAGTTCCCCCGTAGCGGGAGGTCTCACAGATACGCAGTATTTT | CASSSPVAGGLTDTQYF
TRBD1 | TRBJ2-7 | TRBV27 | - | TGTGCCAGCAGTTCGGGACAGGGGACCTACGAGCAGTACTTC | CASSSGQGTYEQYF
- | TRBJ2-5 | TRBV7-9 | few | TGTGCCAGCAGCCCGCCTTACAGGGTTGGAGAGACCCAGTACTTC | CASSPPYRVGETQYF
- | TRBJ1-1 | TRBV27 | few | TGTGCCAGCTTCTACTTGGGGAGGGCCGGGGAAATTGAAGCTTTCTTT | CASFYLGRAGEIEAFF
- | TRBJ1-4 | TRBV24-1 | - | TGTGCCACCAGTGACAGGGGCGAAAAACTGTTTTTT | CATSDRGEKLFF
TRBD1 | TRBJ1-4 | TRBV19 | once | TGTGCCAGTAGTGCAGGGACAGGAACTAATGAAAAACTGTTTTTT | CASSAGTGTNEKLFF
- | TRBJ2-3 | TRBV10-3 | few | TGTGCCATCAGTGAGCGGGGGATCTCCACAGATACGCAGTATTTT | CAISERGISTDTQYF
- | TRBJ1-1 | TRBV29-1 | - | TGCAGCTCTTGGGCCCTGATGAACACTGAAGCTTTCTTT | CSSWALMNTEAFF
TRBD1 | TRBJ2-1 | TRBV10-3 | once | TGTGCCATCAGTGAGGGGACAGGGGGAGCCTACAATGAGCAGTTCTTC | CAISEGTGGAYNEQFF
- | TRBJ1-2 | TRBV4-3 | - | TGCGCCAGCGGGAAACGGGGGGACTATGGCTACACCTTC | CASGKRGDYGYTF
- | TRBJ1-2 | TRBV24-1 | - | TGTGCCACCAGTGAGGTGGACAGAACTTATGGCTACACCTTC | CATSEVDRTYGYTF
- | TRBJ2-7 | TRBV2 | - | TGTGCCACCGATACTGGACTGAGCTCCTACGAGCAGTACTTC | CATDTGLSSYEQYF
- | TRBJ1-1 | TRBV18 | - | TGTGCCGCAAAGGGGGGGCCGAGGACTGAAGCTTTCTTT | CAAKGGPRTEAFF
TRBD1 | TRBJ2-1 | TRBV5-6 | - | TGTGCCAGCAGCTTAGGGGACAGCGAGCAGTTCTTC | CASSLGDSEQFF
TRBD2 | TRBJ2-5 | TRBV4-2 | - | TGTGCCAGCAGAGAACTAGCGGGCGAACTCCAAGAGACCCAGTACTTC | CASRELAGELQETQYF
TRBD1 | TRBJ2-1 | TRBV18 | - | TGTGCCAGCTCACCAAGACAGGGGTATCAAAATGAGCAGTTCTTC | CASSPRQGYQNEQFF
TRBD2 | TRBJ2-7 | TRBV7-2 | - | TGTGCCAGCAGCTTGAAACTTACTAGCGTTAGCTCCTACGAGCAGTACTTC | CASSLKLTSVSSYEQYF
- | TRBJ2-7 | TRBV11-2 | - | TGTGCCAGCAGCTTAGACACAATCCGCGAGCAGTACTTC | CASSLDTIREQYF
TRBD1 | TRBJ1-6 | TRBV7-9 | few | TGTGCCAGCGAATCTCCGGGACAGACTAATTCACCCCTCCACTTT | CASESPGQTNSPLHF
TRBD2 | TRBJ2-7 | TRBV3-1/TRBV3-2 | - | TGTGCCAGCAGCTTCCGGACTAGCGGGAAGGGGGGGTACGAGCAGTACTTC | CASSFRTSGKGGYEQYF
TRBD1 | TRBJ2-2 | TRBV24-1 | - | TGTGCCACCAGTGACCGGGACAGGGGGGGCACCGGGGAGCTGTTTTTT | CATSDRDRGGTGELFF
- | TRBJ1-4 | TRBV29-1 | many | TGCAGCGTTGAAGATGGGCGTTCGGTCAACCCCCATGAAAAACTGTTTTTT | CSVEDGRSVNPHEKLFF
TRBD2 | TRBJ2-2 | TRBV10-3 | - | TGTGCCATCAGTGAGTCTGGGACTAGCGGGAGCGCCGGGGAGCTGTTTTTT | CAISESGTSGSAGELFF
- | TRBJ2-7 | TRBV6-2/TRBV6-3 | - | TGTGCCAGCAGTTATCGCGGGACGGCCCCCTACGAGCAGTACTTC | CASSYRGTAPYEQYF
- | TRBJ2-7 | TRBV3-1/TRBV3-2 | few | TGTGCCAGCAGCCAAACCGGGAGTCTGAGCGAGCAGTACTTC | CASSQTGSLSEQYF
TRBD1 | TRBJ2-5 | TRBV18 | - | TGTGCCAGCTCACCACAGGGGGCCTTCCAAGAGACCCAGTACTTC | CASSPQGAFQETQYF
TRBD1 | TRBJ2-1 | TRBV5-6 | - | TGTGCCAGCGGCTCCGGGACAGGGATCAATGAGCAGTTCTTC | CASGSGTGINEQFF
- | TRBJ2-5 | TRBV12-3/TRBV12-4 | - | TGTGCCAGCAGTTTGTGGCAGGAAGAGACCCAGTACTTC | CASSLWQEETQYF
TRBD1 | TRBJ1-5 | TRBV24-1 | few | TGTGCCACCAGTGATCTGGACAGGGACAATCAGCCCCAGCATTTT | CATSDLDRDNQPQHF
- | TRBJ2-7 | TRBV27 | - | TGTGCCAGCAGTAAAAGACAGACATCCTACGAGCAGTACTTC | CASSKRQTSYEQYF
TRBD1 | TRBJ2-5 | TRBV11-3 | - | TGTGCCAGCAGCTCCCGGACAGGGGGCAGGGAGACCCAGTACTTC | CASSSRTGGRETQYF
TRBD1 | TRBJ2-1 | TRBV19 | - | TGTGCCAGTAGAACAGGGGGCGCTGAGCAGTTCTTC | CASRTGGAEQFF
TRBD1 | TRBJ2-7 | TRBV11-3 | - | TGTGCCAGCAGCTTAGGGACAGGGGGCGGCTACGAGCAGTACTTC | CASSLGTGGGYEQYF
- | TRBJ1-4 | TRBV7-8 | - | TGTGCCAGCAGCCTCAGCAACAGAGAGAATGAAAAACTGTTTTTT | CASSLSNRENEKLFF
TRBD1 | TRBJ2-3 | TRBV18 | - | TGTGCCAGCTCACCCTGGGACAGTCCCGATACGCAGTATTTT | CASSPWDSPDTQYF
TRBD2 | TRBJ2-7 | TRBV6-2/TRBV6-3 | - | TGTGCCAGCAGTTATAGCGGGGCCTACGAGCAGTACTTC | CASSYSGAYEQYF